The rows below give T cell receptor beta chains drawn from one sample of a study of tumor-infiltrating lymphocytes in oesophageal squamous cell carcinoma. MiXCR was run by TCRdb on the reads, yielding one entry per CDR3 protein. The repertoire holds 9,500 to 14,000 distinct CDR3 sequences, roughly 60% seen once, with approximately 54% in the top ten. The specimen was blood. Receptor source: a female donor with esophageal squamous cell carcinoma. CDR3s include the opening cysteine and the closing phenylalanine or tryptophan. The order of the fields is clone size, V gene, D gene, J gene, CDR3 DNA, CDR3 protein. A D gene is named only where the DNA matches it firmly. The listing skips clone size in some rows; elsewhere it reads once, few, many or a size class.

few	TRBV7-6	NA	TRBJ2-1	TGTGCCAGCAGCTTAGGTGGGACTGAGCAGTTCTTC	CASSLGGTEQFF
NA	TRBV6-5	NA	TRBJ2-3	TGTGCCAGCAGTTACTACAGGGCCACAGATACGCAGTATTTT	CASSYYRATDTQYF
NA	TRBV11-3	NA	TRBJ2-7	TGTGCCAGCAGCGGCCGGGACTCCGCCGAGCAGTACTTC	CASSGRDSAEQYF
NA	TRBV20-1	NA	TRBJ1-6	TGCAGTGCGATACAGGGTGGTGGCGATAATTCACCCCTCCACTTT	CSAIQGGGDNSPLHF
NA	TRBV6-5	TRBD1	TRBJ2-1	TGTGCCAGCACCACCCAGGGGGAATACAATGAGCAGTTCTTC	CASTTQGEYNEQFF
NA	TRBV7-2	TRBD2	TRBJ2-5	TGTGCCAGCAGCTTACTAGCGGGAGTGGGTGAGCAGTACTTC	CASSLLAGVGEQYF
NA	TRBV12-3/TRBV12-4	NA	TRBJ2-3	TGTGCCAGCAGTTCTACAGGGCGCCCGTTCACAGATACGCAGTATTTT	CASSSTGRPFTDTQYF
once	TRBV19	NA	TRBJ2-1	TGTGCCAGTAGTAGGACAGCGTCGAGCTCCTACAATGAGCAGTTCTTC	CASSRTASSSYNEQFF
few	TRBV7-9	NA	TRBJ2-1	TGTGCCAGCAGCGCCCCTCGGGGTGGCCATGAGCAGTTCTTC	CASSAPRGGHEQFF
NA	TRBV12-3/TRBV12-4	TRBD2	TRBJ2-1	TGTGCCAGCAGTTTAGCGCGGCAACTAGCGGGGGAGCAGTTCTTC	CASSLARQLAGEQFF
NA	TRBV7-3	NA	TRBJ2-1	TGTGCCAGCAGCCCCAGGGGTGGGGGTGATGAGCAGTTCTTC	CASSPRGGGDEQFF
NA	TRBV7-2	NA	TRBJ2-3	TGTGCCAGCAGCTCGTACACAGATATGCAGTATTTT	CASSSYTDMQYF
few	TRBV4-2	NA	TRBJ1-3	TGTGCCAGCAGCCAAGAAATGGCAGGGGCAGGTCGGCTCAGCTCTGGAAACACCATATATTTT	CASSQEMAGAGRLSSGNTIYF
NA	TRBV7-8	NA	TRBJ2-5	TGTGCCAGCAGCAGCAGGACAGCCCCCCGGGAGTACTTC	CASSSRTAPREYF
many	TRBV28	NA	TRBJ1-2	TGTGCCAGCAGTTTATCCGCGACAGAGGTTGGCTACACCTTC	CASSLSATEVGYTF
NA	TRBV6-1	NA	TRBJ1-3	TGTGCCAGCAGTGAATTTAAATGGAACACCATATATTTT	CASSEFKWNTIYF
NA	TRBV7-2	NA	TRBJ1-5	TGTGCCAGCAGCTTAGATATCACCTATAGCAATCAGCCCCAGCATTTT	CASSLDITYSNQPQHF
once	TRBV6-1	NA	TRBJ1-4	TGTGCCAGCAGGAATATGGGAGGCAGCGGAGAAAAACTGTTTTTT	CASRNMGGSGEKLFF
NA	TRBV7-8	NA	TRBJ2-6	TGTGCCAGCAGCCCCCAGCCCGTCTCTGGGGCCAACGTCCTGACTTTC	CASSPQPVSGANVLTF
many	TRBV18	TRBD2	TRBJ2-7	TGTGCCAGCTCACCTACCCTCCGGGGGGGAAGCACAGATACGCAGTACTTC	CASSPTLRGGSTDTQYF
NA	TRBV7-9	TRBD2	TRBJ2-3	TGTGCCAGCAGCCGGACTAGCGGGGGGGCTTTTATAGATACGCAGTATTTT	CASSRTSGGAFIDTQYF
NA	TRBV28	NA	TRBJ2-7	TGTGCCAGCAAACGACAGGTAACCTCCTACGAGCAGTACTTC	CASKRQVTSYEQYF
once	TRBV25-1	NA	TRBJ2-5	TGTGCCAGCAATATGGGGTCGGCAGAGACCCAGTACTTC	CASNMGSAETQYF